This is a list of T cell receptor beta chains from one sample in a study of CD4 T cell repertoires in COVID-19. TCRdb keeps only in-frame clones here, not all; method: immunoSEQ multiplex PCR. Found here are more than 65,000 clones, roughly four fifths of them singletons; the top ten hold 0.45% to 0.7%. The sequenced sample was CD4+ T cells from peripheral blood, obtained after recovery from COVID-19. The origin of the receptors is a human donor who had COVID-19. Each CDR3 is given with its conserved first and last residue. Fields, in order: D gene, J gene, V gene, clone size, CDR3 DNA, CDR3 protein. The D gene is left open where the match is weak. Rows may omit the clone size; those that give it use once, few, many or a size class.

>TRBD1|TRBJ1-2|TRBV11-2|.
TGTGCCAGCAGCTTAGATTCCGGTACAGGGGGTAACTATGGCTACACCTTC
CASSLDSGTGGNYGYTF
>TRBD1|TRBJ1-2|TRBV27|.
TGTGCCAGCAGTCTGGACAGGGGTCAGTTCGATGGCTACACCTTC
CASSLDRGQFDGYTF
>TRBD1|TRBJ1-3|TRBV6-5|.
TGTGCCAGCAGTTACGACAGGGACTCTGGAAACACCATATATTTT
CASSYDRDSGNTIYF
>.|TRBJ1-1|TRBV3-1/TRBV3-2|.
TGTGCCAGCAGCCCCCGGGGGGGGAACACTGAAGCTTTCTTT
CASSPRGGNTEAFF
>.|TRBJ1-4|TRBV10-3|.
TGTGCCATCGGAAAGGCAACTAATGAAAAACTGTTTTTT
CAIGKATNEKLFF
>.|TRBJ2-3|TRBV7-2|once
TGTGCCAGCAGCTTAGTACTTCCCATGGGCACAGATACGCAGTATTTT
CASSLVLPMGTDTQYF
>.|TRBJ1-2|TRBV11-2|.
TGTGCCAGCAGCTTGGACGGCGTCCTCGGTGGGGCGATCTTC
CASSLDGVLGGAIF
>.|TRBJ2-2|TRBV5-7|.
TGTGCCACCACCAGGGGTGCGGAGCTGTTTTTT
CATTRGAELFF
>.|TRBJ2-6|TRBV5-1|.
TGCGCCAGCAGCTTGTCCCGAGACTCTGGGGCCAACGTCCTGACTTTC
CASSLSRDSGANVLTF
>.|TRBJ2-5|TRBV5-1|.
TGCGCCAGCAGCTTGGCCGGAGTAAAAGGAGAGACCCAGTACTTC
CASSLAGVKGETQYF
>.|TRBJ1-1|TRBV7-3|.
TGTGCCAGCAGCTTAAACCCACAGGGTGAAGCTTTCTTT
CASSLNPQGEAFF
>TRBD1|TRBJ2-1|TRBV10-1|.
TGCGCCAGCAGTGGACCTATACAGGGGATCTACAATGAGCAGTTCTTC
CASSGPIQGIYNEQFF
>.|TRBJ1-2|TRBV5-6|.
TGTGCCAGCAGCTTGGGTCCGGGAGGCGGGTATGGCTACACCTTC
CASSLGPGGGYGYTF
>.|TRBJ1-2|TRBV2|.
TGTGCCAGCAGTCCGGGACCGAAGTATGGCTACACCTTC
CASSPGPKYGYTF
>.|TRBJ2-7|TRBV18|.
TGTGCCAGCTCACCTACAGTGAGCCCGTACGAGCAGTACTTC
CASSPTVSPYEQYF
>.|TRBJ2-2|TRBV7-2|.
TGTGCCAGCAGCGCCCTCCCGGGAGCCGGGGAGCTGTTTTTT
CASSALPGAGELFF
>TRBD1|TRBJ2-3|TRBV18|.
TGTGCCAGCTCACCCCAACGACAGGGTGGGCAGTATTTT
CASSPQRQGGQYF
>.|TRBJ2-3|TRBV7-2|.
TGTGCCAGCAGCTTAGGCAGGGGAACAGATACGCAGTATTTT
CASSLGRGTDTQYF
>.|TRBJ2-3|TRBV5-1|.
TGCGCCAGCAGCTTGGTCGTGTCGGGAGATACGCAGTATTTT
CASSLVVSGDTQYF
>.|TRBJ2-3|TRBV20-1|.
TGCAGTGCTACTAGCGCAGATACGCAGTATTTT
CSATSADTQYF